In this sample, the clone carrying this T cell receptor (beta chain) turned up once. The entry originates in a study of control samples from healthy donors and cancer patients. Sequencing used immunoSEQ multiplex PCR; TCRdb keeps in-frame clones, though not all of them. Of some 120,000 clones listed, about 93% are singletons. Looked up from germline, CDR1 is SGHAT and CDR2 is FQNNGV. CDR3 length: 16 amino acids. Unmatched junction bases numbered 5, after V lost 1 base and J lost 5 bases. This rearrangement joins TRBV11-2 to TRBJ1-4; 9 bases are shared with TRBD1. This receptor was identified in a man in his fifties with head and neck cancer. Sequences were obtained from PBMCs. The CDR3 sequence is CASSLAPTGGNEKLFF. CDR3 nucleotides: TGTGCCAGCAGCTTAGCCCCGACAGGGGGGAATGAAAAACTGTTTTTT. The full variable domain, rest sourced from reference TRBV11-2 and TRBJ1-4, is EAGVAQSPRYKIIEKRQSVAFWCNPISGHATLYWYQQILGQGPKLLIQFQNNGVVDDSQLPKDRFSAERLKGVDSTLKIQPAKLEDSAVYLCASSLAPTGGNEKLFFGSGTQLSVL.